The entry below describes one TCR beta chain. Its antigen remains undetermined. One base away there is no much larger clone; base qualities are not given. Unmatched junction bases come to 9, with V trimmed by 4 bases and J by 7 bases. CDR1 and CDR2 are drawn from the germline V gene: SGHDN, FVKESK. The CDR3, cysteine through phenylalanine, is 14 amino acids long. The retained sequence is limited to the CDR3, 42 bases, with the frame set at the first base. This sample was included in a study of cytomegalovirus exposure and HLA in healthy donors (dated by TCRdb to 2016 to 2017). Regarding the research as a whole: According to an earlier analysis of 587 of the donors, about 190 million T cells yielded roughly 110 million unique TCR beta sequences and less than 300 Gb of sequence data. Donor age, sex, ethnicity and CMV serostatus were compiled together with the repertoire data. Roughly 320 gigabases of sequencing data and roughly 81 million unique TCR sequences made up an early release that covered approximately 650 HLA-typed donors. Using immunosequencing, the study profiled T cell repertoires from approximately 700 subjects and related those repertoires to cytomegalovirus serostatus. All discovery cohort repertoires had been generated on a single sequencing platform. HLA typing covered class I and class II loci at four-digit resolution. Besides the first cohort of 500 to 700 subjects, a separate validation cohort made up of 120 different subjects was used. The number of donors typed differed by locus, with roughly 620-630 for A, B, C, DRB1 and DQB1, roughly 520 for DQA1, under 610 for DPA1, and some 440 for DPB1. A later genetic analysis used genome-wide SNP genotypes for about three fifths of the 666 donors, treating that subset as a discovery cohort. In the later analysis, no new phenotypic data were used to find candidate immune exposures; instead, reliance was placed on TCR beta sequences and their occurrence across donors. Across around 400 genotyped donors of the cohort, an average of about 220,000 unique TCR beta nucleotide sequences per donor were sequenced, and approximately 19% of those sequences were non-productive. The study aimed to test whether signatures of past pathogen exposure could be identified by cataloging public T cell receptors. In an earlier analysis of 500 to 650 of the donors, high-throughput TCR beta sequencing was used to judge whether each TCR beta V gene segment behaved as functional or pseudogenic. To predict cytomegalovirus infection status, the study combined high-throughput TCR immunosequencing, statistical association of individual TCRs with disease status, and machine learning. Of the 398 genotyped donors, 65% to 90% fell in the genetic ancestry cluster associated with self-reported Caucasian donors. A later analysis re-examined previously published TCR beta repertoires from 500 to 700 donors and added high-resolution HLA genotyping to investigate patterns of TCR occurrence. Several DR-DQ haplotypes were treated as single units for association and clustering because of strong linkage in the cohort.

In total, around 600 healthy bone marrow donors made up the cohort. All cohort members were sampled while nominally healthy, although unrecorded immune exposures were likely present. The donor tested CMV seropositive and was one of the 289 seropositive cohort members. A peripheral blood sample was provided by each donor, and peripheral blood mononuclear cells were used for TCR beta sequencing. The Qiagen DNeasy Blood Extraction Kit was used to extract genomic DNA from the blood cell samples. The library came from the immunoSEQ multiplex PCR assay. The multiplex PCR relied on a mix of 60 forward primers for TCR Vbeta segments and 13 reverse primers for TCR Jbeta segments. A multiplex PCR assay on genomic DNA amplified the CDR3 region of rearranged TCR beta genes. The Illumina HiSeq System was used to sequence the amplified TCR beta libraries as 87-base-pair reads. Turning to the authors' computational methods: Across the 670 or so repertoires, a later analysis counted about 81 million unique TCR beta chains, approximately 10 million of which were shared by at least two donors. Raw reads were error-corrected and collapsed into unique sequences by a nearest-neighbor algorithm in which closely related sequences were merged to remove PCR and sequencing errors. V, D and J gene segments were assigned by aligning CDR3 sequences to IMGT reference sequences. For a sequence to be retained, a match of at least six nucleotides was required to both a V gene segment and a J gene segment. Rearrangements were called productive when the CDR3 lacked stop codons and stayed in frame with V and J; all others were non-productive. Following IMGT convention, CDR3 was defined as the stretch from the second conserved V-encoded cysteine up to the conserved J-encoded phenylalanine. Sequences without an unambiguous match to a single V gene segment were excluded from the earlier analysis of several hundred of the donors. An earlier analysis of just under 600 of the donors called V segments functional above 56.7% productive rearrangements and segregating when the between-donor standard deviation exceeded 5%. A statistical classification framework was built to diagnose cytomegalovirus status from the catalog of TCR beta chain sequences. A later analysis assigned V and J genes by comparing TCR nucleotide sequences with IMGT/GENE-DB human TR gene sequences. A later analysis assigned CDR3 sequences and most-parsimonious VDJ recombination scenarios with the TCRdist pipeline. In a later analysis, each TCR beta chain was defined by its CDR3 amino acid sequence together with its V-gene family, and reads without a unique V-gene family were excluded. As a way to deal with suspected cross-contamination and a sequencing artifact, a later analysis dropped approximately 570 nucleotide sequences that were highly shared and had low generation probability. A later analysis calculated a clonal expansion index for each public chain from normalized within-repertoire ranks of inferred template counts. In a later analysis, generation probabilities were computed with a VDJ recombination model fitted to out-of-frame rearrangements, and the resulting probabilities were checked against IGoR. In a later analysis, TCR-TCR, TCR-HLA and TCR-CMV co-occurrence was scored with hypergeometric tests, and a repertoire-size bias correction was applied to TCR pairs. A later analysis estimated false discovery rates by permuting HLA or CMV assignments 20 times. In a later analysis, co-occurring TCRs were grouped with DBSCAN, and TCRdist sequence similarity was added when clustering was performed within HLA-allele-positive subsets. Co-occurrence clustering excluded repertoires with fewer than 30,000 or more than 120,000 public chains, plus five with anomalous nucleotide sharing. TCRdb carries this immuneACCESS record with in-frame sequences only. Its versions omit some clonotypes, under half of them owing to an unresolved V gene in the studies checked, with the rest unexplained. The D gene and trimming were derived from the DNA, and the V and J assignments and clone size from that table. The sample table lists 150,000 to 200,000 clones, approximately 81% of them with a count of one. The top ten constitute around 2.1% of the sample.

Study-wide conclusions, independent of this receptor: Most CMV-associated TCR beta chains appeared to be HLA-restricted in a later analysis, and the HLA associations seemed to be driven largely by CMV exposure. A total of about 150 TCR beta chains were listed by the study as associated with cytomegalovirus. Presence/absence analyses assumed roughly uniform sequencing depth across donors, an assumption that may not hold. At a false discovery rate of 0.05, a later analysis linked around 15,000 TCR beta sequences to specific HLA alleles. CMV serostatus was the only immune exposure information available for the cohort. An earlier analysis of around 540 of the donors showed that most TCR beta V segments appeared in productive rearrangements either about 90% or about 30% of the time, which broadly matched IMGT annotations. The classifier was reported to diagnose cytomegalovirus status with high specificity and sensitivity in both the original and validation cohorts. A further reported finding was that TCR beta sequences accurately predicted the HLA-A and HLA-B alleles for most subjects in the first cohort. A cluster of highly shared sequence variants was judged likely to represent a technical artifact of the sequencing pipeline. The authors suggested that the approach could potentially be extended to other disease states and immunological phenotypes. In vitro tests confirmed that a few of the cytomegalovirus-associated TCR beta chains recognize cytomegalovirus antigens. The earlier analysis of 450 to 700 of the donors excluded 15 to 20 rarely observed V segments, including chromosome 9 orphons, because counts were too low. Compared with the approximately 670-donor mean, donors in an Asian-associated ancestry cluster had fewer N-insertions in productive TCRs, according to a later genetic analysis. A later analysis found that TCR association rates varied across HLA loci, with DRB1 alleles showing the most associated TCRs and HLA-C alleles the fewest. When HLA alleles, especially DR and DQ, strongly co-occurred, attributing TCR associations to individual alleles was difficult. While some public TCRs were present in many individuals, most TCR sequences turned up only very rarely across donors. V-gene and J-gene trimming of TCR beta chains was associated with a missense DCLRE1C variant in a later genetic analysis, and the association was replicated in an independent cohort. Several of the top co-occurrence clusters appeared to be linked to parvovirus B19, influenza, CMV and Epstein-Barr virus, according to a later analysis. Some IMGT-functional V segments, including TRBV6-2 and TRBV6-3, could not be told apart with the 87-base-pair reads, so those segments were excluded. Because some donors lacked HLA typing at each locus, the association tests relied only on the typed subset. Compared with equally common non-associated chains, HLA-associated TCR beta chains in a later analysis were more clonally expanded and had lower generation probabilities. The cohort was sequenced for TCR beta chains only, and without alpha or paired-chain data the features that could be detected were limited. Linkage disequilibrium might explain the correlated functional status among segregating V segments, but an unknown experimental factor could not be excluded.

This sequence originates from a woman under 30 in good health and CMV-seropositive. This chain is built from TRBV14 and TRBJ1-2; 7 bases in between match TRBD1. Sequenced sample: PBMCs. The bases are TGTGCCAGCAGCCGCAGGGGGACAGTGAGTGGCTACACCTTC. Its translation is CASSRRGTVSGYTF.